A single sample gave rise to the 21 T cell receptor beta chains below, sequenced in a study of T cells in localized non-small cell lung cancer (dated by TCRdb to about 2020). Library construction relied on the immunoSEQ multiplex PCR assay. TCRdb stores this immuneACCESS table with in-frame sequences only. Part of the clones is absent; in the studies checked, under half of the shortfall reflects unresolved V genes, and no reason is known for the rest. The sample table records tens of thousands of clones; more than 75% of these occur just once. 6% to 6.5% of the sample is in the top ten clones. The source was PBMCs, collected before any cancer treatment. The source of these receptors is a man aged 35 to 69 with stage II lung adenocarcinoma.

This chain links TRBV5-6 with TRBJ2-2, with D tentatively TRBD1 or TRBD2 (5 bases each). There are 12 residues in the CDR3. Germline assignment: CDR1 SGHDT and CDR2 YYEEEE. V lost 4 bases and J 8 bases, leaving 9 bases between the germline ends. CDR3 amino acids: CASSGGPGELFF. The DNA for the CDR3 is TGTGCCAGCAGCGGGGGACCTGGGGAGCTGTTTTTT.

The chain links TRBV25-1 to TRBJ1-5, with 9 nucleotides matching TRBD1. CDR1 and CDR2 (germline): MGHDK, SYGVNS. The CDR3 sequence is 14 residues long. J was trimmed by 11 bases and V by 4 bases; bases with no gene match: 9. CDR3 DNA: TGTGCCAGCAGTGCCACCACGGGACAGGGAGCCCAGCATTTT. It is translated as CASSATTGQGAQHF.

The chain is built from TRBV5-4 and TRBJ2-1; 7 nucleotides match TRBD2. Germline V gene lookup returns CDR1 SGHNT and CDR2 YYREEE (reference sequence). The CDR3 is 16 residues long. Trimming cost V 4 bases and J 4 bases; bases outside gene matches: 11. The CDR3 bases are TGTGCCAGCAGCAGCCGGACACCACTAGCGTACAATGAGCAGTTCTTC. This encodes CASSSRTPLAYNEQFF.

This chain's CDR3 is CASSLSTGSDTQYF. As DNA, the CDR3 is TGTGCCAGCAGTTTAAGTACAGGGTCAGATACGCAGTATTTT. This chain connects TRBV27 to TRBJ2-3, with D maybe TRBD1 (6 bases). The length of the CDR3 is 14 residues. The V gene lost 2 bases and the J gene lost 4 bases, with 10 bases spanning the gap. Looked up from germline, CDR1 is MNHEY and CDR2 is SMNVEV (reference sequence).

This chain's CDR3 is CASSYSRGNHGYTF. CDR3 in DNA: TGTGCCAGCAGTTACTCGAGGGGGAACCATGGCTACACCTTC. The chain carries TRBV6-5 and TRBJ1-2, with D tentatively TRBD1 (6 bases). In germline, CDR1 is MNHEY, CDR2 SVGAGI. The V end was cut by 0 bases, the J end by 6 bases, with 11 bases between. The CDR3 sequence is 14 residues long.

The gene calls are TRBV4-2 and TRBJ2-7; 11 bases fit TRBD2. The CDR3 spans 15 residues. The junction had 5 bases not matched to a gene; V was cut back by 0 bases and J by 7 bases. From germline, CDR1 is LGHNA and CDR2 YNFKEQ. Here the CDR3 DNA reads TGTGCCAGCAGCCAAGAATTAGCGGGAGGGCGGGAGCAGTACTTC. This sequence encodes CASSQELAGGREQYF.

This clone was seen a single time. The chain couples TRBV27 to TRBJ2-5; 10 bases agree with TRBD2. With V trimmed by 8 bases and J by 5 bases, 14 bases remained unmatched. Germline CDR1 and CDR2: MNHEY and SMNVEV (reference sequence). There are 16 residues in the CDR3. CDR3 amino acids: CASGSSGSAGGETQYF. CDR3 coding DNA: TGTGCCAGCGGGTCTAGCGGGAGCGCGGGGGGGGAGACCCAGTACTTC.

CDR3 amino acids: CASSKGAETGELFF. CDR3 DNA: TGTGCCAGTAGTAAAGGGGCGGAAACCGGGGAGCTGTTTTTT. J is TRBJ2-2 and V is TRBV19, with a possible D match to TRBD1 (5 bases). This CDR3 is 14 amino acids long. Germline V lookup: CDR1 LNHDA, CDR2 SQIVND (reference sequence). V shed 4 bases and J shed 5 bases, with 11 bases lying between them.

The V and J genes are TRBV18 and TRBJ1-1; 8 bases map to TRBD1. Germline CDR1 reads KGHSH; CDR2 reads LQKENI. Trimming at V came to 4 bases and at J to 1 base, leaving 8 bases not matched to a gene. This CDR3 is built from 16 residues. The CDR3 DNA follows: TGTGCCAGCTCACTTCAGGGGGCAGGAGAGAACACTGAAGCTTTCTTT. It specifies CASSLQGAGENTEAFF.

The chain recombines TRBV5-4 with TRBJ1-6; possible D gene TRBD1, 6 bases. V shed 4 bases and J shed 9 bases, with 8 bases lying between them. The germline CDR1 and CDR2 sequences are SGHNT and YYREEE (reference sequence). CDR3 length: 12 residues. The CDR3 here is CASSQGGSPLHF. The CDR3 DNA reads as TGTGCCAGCAGCCAAGGGGGTTCACCCCTCCACTTT.

The CDR3: CASSYTGNYGYTF. In DNA, the CDR3 is TGTGCCAGCAGTTACACAGGTAACTATGGCTACACCTTC. The chain joins TRBV6-6 to TRBJ1-2; maybe TRBD1 (5 bases). The ends were cut back, 2 bases at V and 1 base at J, with 5 bases in the middle. CDR1 is MNHNY and CDR2 is SVGAGI in the germline V gene (reference sequence). This CDR3 has 13 amino acids.

V gene TRBV5-1 combines with J gene TRBJ1-2, with 8 bases identical to TRBD1. J lost 3 bases, V lost 4 bases, and 2 bases had no gene match. CDR1 is SGHRS and CDR2 is YFSETQ in the germline V gene. CDR3 length: 13 residues. CDR3 sequence: CASSPGGDYGYTF. CDR3 DNA: TGCGCCAGCAGCCCAGGGGGCGACTATGGCTACACCTTC. Full variable domain (remainder filled in from reference TRBV5-1 and TRBJ1-2): KAGVTQTPRYLIKTRGQQVTLSCSPISGHRSVSWYQQTPGQGLQFLFEYFSETQRNKGNFPGRFSGRQFSNSRSEMNVSTLELGDSALYLCASSPGGDYGYTFGSGTRLTVV.

The V and J genes are TRBV19 and TRBJ2-4; 7 positions match TRBD2. The ends lost 5 bases at V and 1 base at J; junction bases unmatched: 8. This CDR3 contains 16 residues. Germline V gives CDR1 LNHDA, CDR2 SQIVND (reference sequence). This CDR3 is CASSGTREAAKNIQYF. CDR3 DNA: TGTGCCAGTAGTGGTACCCGGGAGGCGGCCAAAAACATTCAGTACTTC.

J is TRBJ1-4 and V is TRBV2; a possible D gene is TRBD1 (5 bases). The CDR3 totals 15 residues. CDR1 and CDR2 (germline): SNHLY, FYNNEI. V was cut by 6 bases and J by 1 base, with 12 bases left in between. The CDR3 coding sequence is TGTGCCAGCAGACAAGGGGAGATAACTAATGAAAAACTGTTTTTT. Encoded protein: CASRQGEITNEKLFF.

CDR3 nucleotides: TGCGCCAGCAGCTTGGGGTCAGGGCAGGGCATCACTGAAGCTTTCTTT. Amino acids: CASSLGSGQGITEAFF. This sequence joins TRBV5-1 and TRBJ1-1, with D maybe TRBD1 (5 bases). The CDR3 has 16 amino acids. Trimming removed 0 bases at V and 4 bases at J, with 16 bases between. CDR1 and CDR2 from the germline V gene are SGHRS and YFSETQ.

The chain carries TRBV4-2 and TRBJ2-7; 7 nucleotides match TRBD2. V lost 0 bases and J lost 2; bases outside the gene matches: 7. CDR1 and CDR2 from the germline V gene are LGHNA and YNFKEQ. The CDR3 length is 16 residues. The DNA for the CDR3 is TGTGCCAGCAGCCAAGATCAGGGAGGGATGACCTACGAGCAGTACTTC. Amino acid sequence: CASSQDQGGMTYEQYF.

This chain connects TRBV5-4 to TRBJ2-3, with 10 positions matching TRBD2. Germline-derived CDR1 and CDR2 are SGHNT and YYREEE (reference sequence). The V gene end was trimmed by 7 bases and the J gene end by 6 bases; junction bases not matched to a gene: 8. There are 14 residues in the CDR3. CDR3 sequence reads: CASRLLAGSDTQYF. In DNA form, the CDR3 reads TGTGCCAGCCGGTTACTAGCGGGATCCGATACGCAGTATTTT.

The chain's CDR3 is CASSDTGWAGELFF. The CDR3 DNA reads TGTGCCAGCAGTGATACCGGGTGGGCCGGGGAGCTGTTTTTT. J is TRBJ2-2 and V is TRBV6-1, with unresolved D. The V gene lost 3 bases and the J gene lost 6 bases, with 11 bases spanning the gap. Germline loops: CDR1 MNHNS, CDR2 SASEGT. The CDR3 is 14 residues long.

This clone came up once. This rearrangement joins TRBV7-6 to TRBJ2-5, with 11 bases matching TRBD2. J lost 1 base, V lost 5 bases, and 9 bases had no gene match. Germline V gene sequence: CDR1 SGHVS, CDR2 FNYEAQ. The CDR3 consists of 17 residues. The CDR3 is CASSPRVAGGVQETQYF. CDR3 DNA: TGTGCCAGCAGCCCCCGGGTAGCGGGGGGGGTCCAAGAGACCCAGTACTTC.

The chain combines TRBV11-2 with TRBJ1-2; possible D gene TRBD1, 6 bases. CDR1 and CDR2 (germline): SGHAT, FQNNGV. The germline V and J ends were trimmed by 5 bases and 2 bases, with 21 bases remaining between them. The CDR3 has 17 amino acids. The CDR3 coding sequence is TGTGCCAGCAGCGGCCTCAGGGGCCGGATAAAGAACTATGGCTACACCTTC. The encoded protein is CASSGLRGRIKNYGYTF. The variable domain in full, with the rest retrieved from reference TRBV11-2 and TRBJ1-2, is EAGVAQSPRYKIIEKRQSVAFWCNPISGHATLYWYQQILGQGPKLLIQFQNNGVVDDSQLPKDRFSAERLKGVDSTLKIQPAKLEDSAVYLCASSGLRGRIKNYGYTFGSGTRLTVV.

This clone was detected only once. This chain links TRBV10-3 with TRBJ2-2, with TRBD1 matching 8 bases. V dropped 4 bases and J dropped 1; count of bases not matched to a gene: 2. This CDR3 spans 15 amino acids. Germline CDR1 reads ENHRY; CDR2 reads SYGVKD. The CDR3 loop reads CAISVGTGNTGELFF. The CDR3 nucleotides read TGTGCCATCAGTGTGGGGACAGGGAACACCGGGGAGCTGTTTTTT.